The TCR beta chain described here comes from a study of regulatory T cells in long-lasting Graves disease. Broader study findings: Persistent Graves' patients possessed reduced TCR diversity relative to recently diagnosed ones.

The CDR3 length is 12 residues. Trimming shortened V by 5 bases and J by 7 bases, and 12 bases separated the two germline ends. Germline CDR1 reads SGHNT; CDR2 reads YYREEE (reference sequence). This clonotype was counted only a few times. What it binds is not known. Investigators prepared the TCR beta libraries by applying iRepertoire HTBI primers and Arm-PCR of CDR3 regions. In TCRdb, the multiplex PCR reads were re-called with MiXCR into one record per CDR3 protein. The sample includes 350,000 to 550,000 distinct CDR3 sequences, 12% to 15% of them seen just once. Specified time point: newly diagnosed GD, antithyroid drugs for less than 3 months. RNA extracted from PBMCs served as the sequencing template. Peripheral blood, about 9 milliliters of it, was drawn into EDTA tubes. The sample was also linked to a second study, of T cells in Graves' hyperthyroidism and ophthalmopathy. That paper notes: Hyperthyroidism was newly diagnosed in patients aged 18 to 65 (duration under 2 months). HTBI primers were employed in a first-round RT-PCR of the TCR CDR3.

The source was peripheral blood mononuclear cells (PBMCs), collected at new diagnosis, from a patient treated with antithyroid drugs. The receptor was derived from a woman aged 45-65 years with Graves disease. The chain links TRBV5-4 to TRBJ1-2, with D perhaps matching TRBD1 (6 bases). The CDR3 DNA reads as TGTGCCAGCAGTCCGGGGGCGGTTGGCTACACCTTC. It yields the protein CASSPGAVGYTF.